This passage covers 3 T cell receptor beta chains from one sample sequenced in a study of monozygotic twins with inflammatory bowel disease. TCRdb reprocessed the 5' RACE reads and reports one entry per CDR3 protein, with no DNA. The listing records fewer than 550,000 distinct CDR3 sequences. Material for sequencing was blood. These receptors came from a human donor with ulcerative colitis or Crohn's disease, or a healthy co-twin of an affected twin (not recorded which).

V usage is TRBV7-6 and J usage is TRBJ1-4; TCRdb's D call of TRBD1 is untestable without DNA. This CDR3 is built from 14 residues. Per germline, CDR1 SGHVS and CDR2 FNYEAQ. This CDR3 is CASSLYSDSEKLFF.

The rearrangement links TRBV20-1 to TRBJ1-5; TCRdb selects TRBD1, and the lack of DNA leaves this call unchecked. This CDR3 contains 16 residues. Germline CDR1 reads DFQATT; CDR2 reads SNEGSKA (reference sequence). CDR3 residues: CSAPTRAGARYQPQHF.

The chain couples TRBV28 to TRBJ2-7; TCRdb names TRBD1, which stays unverified in the absence of DNA. The germline V gene encodes CDR1 MDHEN and CDR2 SYDVKM. The CDR3 is 14 amino acids. CDR3 sequence: CASSLGRGVAEQYF. Combining the CDR3 with reference TRBV28 and TRBJ2-7 gives the whole variable domain DVKVTQSSRYLVKRTGEKVFLECVQDMDHENMFWYRQDPGLGLRLIYFSYDVKMKEKGDIPEGYSVSREKKERFSLILESASTNQTSMYLCASSLGRGVAEQYFGPGTRLTVT.